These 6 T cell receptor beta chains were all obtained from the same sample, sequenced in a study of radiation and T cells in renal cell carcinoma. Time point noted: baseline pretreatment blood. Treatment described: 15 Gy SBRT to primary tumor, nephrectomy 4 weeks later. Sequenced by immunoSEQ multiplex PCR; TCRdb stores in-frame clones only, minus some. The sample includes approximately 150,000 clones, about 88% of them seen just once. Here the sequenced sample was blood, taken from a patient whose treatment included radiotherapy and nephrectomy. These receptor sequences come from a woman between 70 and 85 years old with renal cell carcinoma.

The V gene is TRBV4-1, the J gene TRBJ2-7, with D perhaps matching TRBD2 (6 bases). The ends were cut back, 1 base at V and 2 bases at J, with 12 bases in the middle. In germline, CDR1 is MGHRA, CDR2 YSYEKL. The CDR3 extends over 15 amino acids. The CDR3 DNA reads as TGCGCCAGCAGCCAAGTTAGCGGCAGTACCTACGAGCAGTACTTC. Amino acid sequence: CASSQVSGSTYEQYF.

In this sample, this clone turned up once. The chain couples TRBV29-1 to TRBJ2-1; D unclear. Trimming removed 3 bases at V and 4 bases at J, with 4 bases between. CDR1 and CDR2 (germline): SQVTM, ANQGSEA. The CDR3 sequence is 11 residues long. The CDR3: CSVDSYNEQFF. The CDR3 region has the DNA TGCAGCGTTGACTCGTACAATGAGCAGTTCTTC.

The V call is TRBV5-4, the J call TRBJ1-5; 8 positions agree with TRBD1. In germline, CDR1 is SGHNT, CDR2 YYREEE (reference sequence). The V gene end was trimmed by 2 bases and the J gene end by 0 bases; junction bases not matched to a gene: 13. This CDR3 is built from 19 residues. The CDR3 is CASSFSRDRSTYSNQPQHF. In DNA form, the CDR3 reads TGTGCCAGCAGCTTCTCCCGGGACAGGTCCACTTATAGCAATCAGCCCCAGCATTTT.

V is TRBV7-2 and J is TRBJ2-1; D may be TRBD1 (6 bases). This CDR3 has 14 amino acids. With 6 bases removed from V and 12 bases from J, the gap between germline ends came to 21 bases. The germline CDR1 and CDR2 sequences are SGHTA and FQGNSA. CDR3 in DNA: TGTGCCAGCAGTCCAGGGGCCTCGAATAGGGTGCAGTTCTTC. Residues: CASSPGASNRVQFF.

The CDR3 protein is CAGGYTEAFF. In DNA form, the CDR3 reads TGTGCAGGGGGCTACACTGAAGCTTTCTTT. The chain employs TRBV14 and TRBJ1-1; 7 positions match TRBD1. CDR1 is SGHDN, CDR2 FVKESK, per germline. The CDR3 extends over 10 amino acids.

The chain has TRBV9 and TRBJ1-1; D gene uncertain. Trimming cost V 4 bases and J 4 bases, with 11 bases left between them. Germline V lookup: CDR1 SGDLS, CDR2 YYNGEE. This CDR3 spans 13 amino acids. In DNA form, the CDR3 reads TGTGCCAGCAGCACTGGACCAGGCACTGAAGCTTTCTTT. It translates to CASSTGPGTEAFF. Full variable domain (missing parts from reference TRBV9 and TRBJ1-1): DSGVTQTPKHLITATGQRVTLRCSPRSGDLSVYWYQQSLDQGLQFLIQYYNGEERAKGNILERFSAQQFPDLHSELNLSSLELGDSALYFCASSTGPGTEAFFGQGTRLTVV.